This T cell receptor beta chain comes out of a study of cytomegalovirus exposure and HLA in healthy donors. The study's findings and limits: High sensitivity and specificity were reportedly achieved when the classifier diagnosed cytomegalovirus status.

The germline V gene encodes CDR1 SEHNR and CDR2 FQNEAQ (reference sequence). CDR3 length: 13 residues. V shed 2 bases, J shed 13 bases, and the junction held 10 bases outside the gene matches. This clone was recorded a few times. What it binds is not known. The data were produced by immunoSEQ multiplex PCR, yet TCRdb's version contains in-frame clones alone and is incomplete. The profile shows 150,000 to 200,000 clones, 86% of them singletons. Specimen: PBMCs. The TCR sequence derives from a woman aged 18 to 35 in good health and CMV-seronegative. J is TRBJ1-2 and V is TRBV7-9, with 7 bases aligning to TRBD1. The DNA for the CDR3 is TGTGCCAGCAGCTTATCACCTCGACAGGGTAGCACCTTC. It is translated as CASSLSPRQGSTF. The variable domain in full, with the rest retrieved from reference TRBV7-9 and TRBJ1-2, is DTGVSQNPRHKITKRGQNVTFRCDPISEHNRLYWYRQTLGQGPEFLTYFQNEAQLEKSRLLSDRFSAERPKGSFSTLEIQRTEQGDSAMYLCASSLSPRQGSTFGSGTRLTVV.